This T cell receptor (beta chain) was observed in a study of T cell clonality in common variable immunodeficiency. This clone has ten or more counts. The antigen is undetermined. The read falls 3 residues short of the CDR3 end, and the missing part is taken from the germline J gene. General study points: CVID subjects shared fewer TCRbeta clones than healthy controls did. CVID subjects had higher TCRbeta clonality than healthy controls, most marked in about a third.

Per the germline V gene, CDR1 is SNHLY and CDR2 is FYNNEI. The CDR3 has 14 amino acids. Trimming stripped 3 bases from V and 4 bases from J, with 10 bases between. Using immunoSEQ multiplex PCR, the repertoire was profiled, and TCRdb retains in-frame clones only, with some absent. The repertoire consists of around 55,000 clones, none detected only once. Donors gave roughly 4.5 to 8.5 ml heparinized peripheral whole blood. Sequencing used peripheral blood mononuclear cells. The receptor was derived from a person aged 18-70 years in good health. The chain has TRBV2 and TRBJ1-5, with a possible D match to TRBD1 (6 bases). CDR3 DNA (partial): TGTGCCAGCAGTGATGGACAGAGAAATCAGCCC. Amino acids: CASSDGQRNQP. The complete CDR3 reads CASSDGQRNQPQHF.